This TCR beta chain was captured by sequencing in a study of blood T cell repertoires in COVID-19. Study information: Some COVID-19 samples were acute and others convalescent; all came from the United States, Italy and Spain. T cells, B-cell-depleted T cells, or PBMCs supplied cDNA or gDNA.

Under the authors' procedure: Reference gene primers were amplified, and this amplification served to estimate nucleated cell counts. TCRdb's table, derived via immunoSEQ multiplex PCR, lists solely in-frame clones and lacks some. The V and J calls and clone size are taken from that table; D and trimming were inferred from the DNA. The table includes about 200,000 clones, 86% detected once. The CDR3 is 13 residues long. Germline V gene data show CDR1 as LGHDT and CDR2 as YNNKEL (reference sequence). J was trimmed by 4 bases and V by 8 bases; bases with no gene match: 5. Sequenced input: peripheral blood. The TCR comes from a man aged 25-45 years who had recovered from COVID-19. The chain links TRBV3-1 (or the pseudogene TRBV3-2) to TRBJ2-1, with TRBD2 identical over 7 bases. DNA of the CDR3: TGTGCCAGCGAGACTAGCCGATACAATGAGCAGTTCTTC. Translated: CASETSRYNEQFF.